A selection of T cell receptor beta chains follows, all from one sample in a study of cytomegalovirus exposure and HLA in healthy donors. TCRdb keeps only in-frame clones here, not all; method: immunoSEQ multiplex PCR. Of roughly 180,000 clones listed, roughly 85% are singletons. Sequencing was carried out using PBMCs. These receptors were taken from a man younger than 45 in good health and CMV-seronegative. Both conserved end residues are part of each CDR3. D genes are given only for firm matches. For some rows the clone size is stated as once, few or many, or as a class when expanded; others skip it.

j_call | clone_size | d_call | v_call | cdr3_aa | cdr3_nt
TRBJ2-1 | - | - | TRBV5-1 | CASSFRHGPYNEQFF | TGCGCCAGCAGCTTCCGACACGGCCCCTACAATGAGCAGTTCTTC
TRBJ2-1 | - | - | TRBV15 | CATSRASFSGLAYNEQFF | TGTGCCACCAGCAGAGCCTCCTTTAGCGGCCTCGCCTACAATGAGCAGTTCTTC
TRBJ2-7 | once | TRBD1 | TRBV19 | CASSTTGGGYYEQYF | TGTGCCAGTAGTACGACAGGGGGAGGATACTACGAGCAGTACTTC
TRBJ1-4 | - | - | TRBV6-5 | CASSTGLNEKLFF | TGTGCCAGCAGCACAGGCCTTAATGAAAAACTGTTTTTT
TRBJ2-5 | once | TRBD2 | TRBV5-6 | CASSLVLAGVGETQYF | TGTGCCAGCAGCTTGGTCTTAGCGGGGGTGGGTGAGACCCAGTACTTC
TRBJ1-2 | - | - | TRBV5-1 | CASSLHQDSYGYTF | TGCGCCAGCAGCTTGCACCAGGATTCCTATGGCTACACCTTC
TRBJ1-1 | - | TRBD1 | TRBV13 | CASSSGTGIIAFF | TGTGCCAGCAGCTCCGGGACAGGGATTATAGCTTTCTTT
TRBJ1-6 | - | TRBD1 | TRBV28 | CASSTGTGVSPLHF | TGTGCCAGCAGTACCGGGACAGGGGTCTCACCCCTCCACTTT
TRBJ2-1 | - | TRBD2 | TRBV19 | CASSPELADNEQFF | TGTGCCAGTAGCCCGGAACTAGCGGACAATGAGCAGTTCTTC
TRBJ2-2 | - | - | TRBV11-1 | CASSLGQGTGELFF | TGTGCCAGCAGCTTAGGGCAGGGCACCGGGGAGCTGTTTTTT
TRBJ2-7 | - | TRBD1 | TRBV29-1 | CSVVRQGSSYEQYF | TGCAGCGTTGTTCGACAGGGTAGTTCCTACGAGCAGTACTTC
TRBJ2-1 | - | - | TRBV6-6 | CASSYSWRDRANEQFF | TGTGCCAGCAGTTACTCGTGGCGGGACCGCGCCAATGAGCAGTTCTTC
TRBJ2-7 | - | TRBD2 | TRBV5-1 | CASSLGTTSGPYEQYF | TGCGCCAGCAGCTTGGGAACGACTAGCGGCCCCTACGAGCAGTACTTC
TRBJ2-1 | - | TRBD2 | TRBV30 | CAWRWLAGSYNEQFF | TGTGCCTGGCGATGGCTAGCGGGATCCTACAATGAGCAGTTCTTC
TRBJ2-1 | - | TRBD2 | TRBV5-8 | CASSVRTSGSYNEQFF | TGTGCCAGCAGCGTCCGGACTAGCGGGAGCTACAATGAGCAGTTCTTC
TRBJ1-2 | - | - | TRBV4-1 | CASSQGLGARYGYTF | TGCGCCAGCAGCCAAGGGCTGGGGGCGAGGTATGGCTACACCTTC
TRBJ2-2 | - | TRBD1 | TRBV7-9 | CASSVQGAGTGELFF | TGTGCCAGCAGCGTTCAGGGGGCCGGCACCGGGGAGCTGTTTTTT
TRBJ2-1 | once | TRBD1 | TRBV13 | CASSSRQGGINEQFF | TGTGCCAGCAGCTCCCGACAGGGGGGTATCAATGAGCAGTTCTTC
TRBJ2-1 | few | - | TRBV9 | CASSAFGGFSYNEQFF | TGTGCCAGCAGCGCCTTTGGGGGGTTTTCCTACAATGAGCAGTTCTTC
TRBJ2-2 | - | TRBD1 | TRBV5-4 | CASSWTGTGELFF | TGTGCCAGCAGCTGGACAGGGACCGGGGAGCTGTTTTTT
TRBJ1-4 | - | TRBD1 | TRBV6-5 | CASSRQGTNEKLFF | TGTGCCAGCAGTCGACAGGGAACTAATGAAAAACTGTTTTTT
TRBJ2-7 | - | - | TRBV19 | CASRGAYEQYF | TGTGCCAGTCGTGGAGCCTACGAGCAGTACTTC